This T cell receptor beta chain is from a study of T cell responses to AZD1222 COVID-19 vaccine (dated by TCRdb to the early 2020s). Regarding the research as a whole: TCR sequencing covered over 230 trial participants: 200 to 210 given two doses of AZD1222 and approximately 26 given two doses of MenACWY control vaccine. Trial participants were enrolled into age subgroups of 18-55, 56-69 and 70-plus years, which contained about 150, 28 and 57 TCR-sequenced participants, respectively. Overall study outcomes, separate from this receptor: Because no day 14 peak-response samples were available, the repertoires could be characterized only after the peak T cell response. Conclusions about previously exposed vaccinees were limited because only six AZD1222 recipients were SARS-CoV-2 seropositive at baseline. CD4 TCRs associated with the vaccine covered the entire spike protein, and the dominant responses were in regions 160-218 and 743-854. The 56-69-year group was small, and its depth increase did not reach significance, likely because of low power. Most participants were white British and females outnumbered males, and the authors suggested that clonal diversity may have been underestimated. After two AZD1222 doses, both the breadth and the depth of spike-specific TCRs were significantly higher than at day 0 and than in MenACWY recipients. Nearly half of unique spike-specific TCRs reportedly recognized epitopes outside regions mutated in the B.1.351 and B.1.1.7 variants.

The CDR3 regions of human TCRbeta chains were analyzed by immunosequencing. In the authors' own workflow: TCRs in the repertoires were matched against a reference library of SARS-CoV-2-specific TCRs that had been generated with the MIRA antigen-specificity platform. Breadth meant the fraction of unique TCRs that were SARS-CoV-2-associated, whereas depth meant the fraction of total T cells that were SARS-CoV-2-associated. Each spike-specific TCR was assigned to its reactive spike region and to a CD4 or CD8 class using the MIRA data. Log10-transformed breadth and depth values were compared by one-way ANOVA with Sidak's multiple comparisons tests. TCRdb limited this immuneACCESS table to in-frame rearrangements with V and J called. A share of clones is missing; checked studies link under half to unresolved V genes, and the rest is unexplained. The V and J calls and clone size are taken from that table; D and trimming were inferred from the DNA. This sample has about 150,000 clones in its table, and 90% to 95% of those were observed once. Roughly 2.9% of the sample is in the top ten clones.

Comments on this clone: It has no known antigen specificity. Base qualities are not provided; no much larger clone lies one nucleotide away.

The time point label for this specimen denotes: baseline before first vaccination. The treatment or condition label for this specimen denotes: meningococcal conjugate vaccine given as trial control. Vaccinee samples were obtained from the UK trials COV001 and COV002, which included a single-blind randomized controlled phase 2/3 trial of AZD1222 (ChAdOx1 nCoV-19) in healthy adults. Trial participant PBMC samples were collected at day 0 and day 28 after the second dose for TCRbeta chain sequencing. The source is an adult in good health. This specimen was peripheral blood, taken on day 0 of MenACWY control vaccination.

DNA sequence: TGTGCCAGCAGCTTATGGGGGGCGCGAACTGAAGCTTTCTTT. The translation is CASSLWGARTEAFF. The rearrangement joined TRBV5-4 to TRBJ1-1, with a weak D call of TRBD1 (6 bases match). CDR1 and CDR2 were assigned from the germline V gene (reference sequence) as SGHNT and YYREEE. The CDR3 has 14 amino acids, counting the end cysteine and phenylalanine. Only the CDR3 part of the read is kept: 42 bases, read in frame from the first base. Trimming at the junction amounts to 2 bases on V and 5 bases on J, and the germline ends lie 13 bases apart.